This entry lists 23 T cell receptor beta chains sequenced from one sample in a study of T cells in Graves' hyperthyroidism and ophthalmopathy. Amplified TCR beta CDR3 regions derived from RNA transcripts. During a first-round RT-PCR of the TCR CDR3, the HTBI primer set was used. TCRdb used MiXCR to reprocess the multiplex PCR reads, holding one entry per CDR3 protein. The sample yields around 600,000 distinct CDR3 sequences, approximately 14% seen once. Sequenced sample: blood. Source of these receptors: a woman aged 18-29 years with Graves' ophthalmopathy.

This clonotype was recorded at least ten times. The chain has TRBV12-3 or TRBV12-4 and TRBJ1-5, with D possibly matching TRBD1 (5 bases). CDR3 size: 15 residues. V shed 7 bases and J shed 6 bases, with 19 bases lying between them. The CDR3 loop is CASTLTLTATQPQHF. As DNA, the CDR3 is TGTGCCAGCACCCTCACCTTGACAGCGACTCAGCCCCAGCATTTT.

The chain is built from TRBV4-1 and TRBJ2-7; TRBD1 aligns across 7 bases. V trimming: 1 base; J trimming: 1 base; junction bases outside the gene matches: 13. The CDR3 loop spans 18 amino acids. Germline V gives CDR1 MGHRA, CDR2 YSYEKL. The CDR3 sequence: CASSQGRQGRTLSYEQYF. The DNA of the CDR3 is TGCGCCAGCAGCCAAGGGAGACAGGGCCGCACCCTGTCCTACGAGCAGTACTTC.

Ten or more counts support this clonotype. The chain's CDR3 is CASSNRDRGDYGYTF. CDR3 nucleotides: TGTGCCAGCAGCAACCGGGACAGGGGTGACTATGGCTACACCTTC. The chain combines TRBV13 with TRBJ1-2; 10 bases line up with TRBD1. Looked up from germline, CDR1 is PRHDT and CDR2 is FYEKMQ (reference sequence). The V and J ends lost 5 bases and 3 bases, in that order; junction bases with no gene match: 6. The CDR3 is made up of 15 amino acids.

CDR3 protein: CSAILQETQYF. The CDR3 DNA follows: TGCAGTGCTATTCTCCAAGAGACCCAGTACTTC. This chain uses TRBV20-1 with TRBJ2-5; D not certain. Between the trimmed V and J ends, which lost 4 bases and 1 base, there was a span of 4 bases. Germline-derived CDR1 and CDR2 are DFQATT and SNEGSKA (reference sequence). The CDR3 covers 11 residues.

The CDR3 DNA is TGTGCCAGCACCCTCGGACTAGCGGGAGGCCGAGGCTCCTACAATGAGCAGTTCTTC. This translates into CASTLGLAGGRGSYNEQFF. This chain uses TRBV11-3 with TRBJ2-1, with 14 bases aligning to TRBD2. Germline CDR1 SGHNT, CDR2 YENEEA. This CDR3 is 19 amino acids long. J lost 0 bases, V lost 7 bases, and 11 bases had no gene match.

V gene TRBV12-3 or TRBV12-4 combines with J gene TRBJ1-1; 7 positions agree with TRBD1. The CDR3 runs 12 residues. Unmatched junction bases numbered 6, after V lost 9 bases and J lost 5 bases. CDR3 sequence reads: CARSPGGTEAFF. DNA of the CDR3: TGTGCCAGGAGCCCAGGGGGAACTGAAGCTTTCTTT.

This clonotype was recorded at least ten times. The rearrangement joins TRBV7-9 to TRBJ2-1; TRBD2 is a possible D gene (6 bases). In germline, CDR1 is SEHNR, CDR2 FQNEAQ (reference sequence). Trimming shortened V by 5 bases and J by 7 bases, and 21 bases separated the two germline ends. CDR3 length: 16 amino acids. CDR3 in amino acids: CASSPTAGPRLNEQFF. The CDR3 DNA follows: TGTGCCAGCAGCCCGACGGCGGGACCTCGGTTGAATGAGCAGTTCTTC.

This clonotype occurred many times. J is TRBJ1-1 and V is TRBV20-1, with TRBD1 matching 8 bases. The junction had 6 bases not matched to a gene; V was cut back by 3 bases and J by 3 bases. The germline gives CDR1 DFQATT, CDR2 SNEGSKA (reference sequence). The CDR3 has 14 amino acids. This CDR3 reads CSASRGHRYTEAFF. The CDR3 nucleotides are TGCAGTGCTAGCAGGGGGCACAGGTACACTGAAGCTTTCTTT.

Of note for this clonotype: This may be a read error: a much more frequent sequence differs by one nucleotide. V and J are TRBV6-5 and TRBJ1-2; D perhaps matches TRBD1 (6 bases). Germline CDR1 is MNHEY and CDR2 is SVGAGI. This CDR3 has 13 residues. V lost 2 bases to trimming and J lost 3 bases, with 7 bases between them. The CDR3 sequence: CASSYRTDYGYTF. CDR3 sequence (DNA): TGTGCCAGCAGTTACCGGACAGACTATGGCTACACCTTC.

The table lists this clonotype with a few counts. The chain joins TRBV6-2 or TRBV6-3 to TRBJ2-7; TRBD1 matches 9 bases. Germline assignment: CDR1 MNHEY and CDR2 SVGEGT. V was pared by 3 bases and J by 4 bases, with 7 bases of the junction left unmatched. The CDR3 extends over 15 amino acids. The chain's CDR3 is CASSYSGTGKYEQYF. The CDR3 bases are TGTGCCAGCAGTTATTCCGGGACAGGGAAATACGAGCAGTACTTC.

This clonotype showed up many times. The chain couples TRBV11-2 to TRBJ2-1, with D uncertain. This CDR3 contains 17 residues. The V gene's germline CDR1 is SGHAT and CDR2 FQNNGV. V lost 5 bases and J lost 0, with 17 bases in between. The CDR3 DNA follows: TGTGCCAGCAGCCCCCCCGGCGCCCGAAGCTCCTACAATGAGCAGTTCTTC. Its translation: CASSPPGARSSYNEQFF.

This clonotype was observed a few times. The rearrangement uses TRBV9 and TRBJ2-1; D is possibly TRBD2 (5 bases). Germline V gene sequence: CDR1 SGDLS, CDR2 YYNGEE. The V and J ends lost 2 bases and 3 bases respectively, with 9 bases between them. The CDR3 has 14 residues. In nucleotides, the CDR3 is TGTGCCAGCAGCGTCCGAGGGATCTACAATGAGCAGTTCTTC. Translated: CASSVRGIYNEQFF.

With respect to this clonotype: This could be a read error, since a much larger clone is one nucleotide away. The chain carries TRBV29-1 and TRBJ1-2, with TRBD1 matching 9 bases. Germline CDR1 SQVTM, CDR2 ANQGSEA. This CDR3 is built from 13 residues. CDR3 nucleotide sequence: TGCAGCGTTGGGGAGGACAGGGGCTATAGCTACACCTTC. Its protein is CSVGEDRGYSYTF.

This clonotype was seen only a few times. This chain joins TRBV4-2 and TRBJ2-7; D may correspond to TRBD1 or TRBD2 (5 bases each). The CDR3 is made up of 15 amino acids. Trimming stripped 0 bases from V and 2 bases from J, with 11 bases between. Germline CDR1 LGHNA, CDR2 YNFKEQ. The CDR3 protein is CASSQDYRGPYEQYF. The CDR3 coding sequence is TGTGCCAGCAGCCAAGATTATCGGGGCCCCTACGAGCAGTACTTC.

This clonotype was observed once. One base away lies a much larger clone, so this may be a sequencing read error. This rearrangement joins TRBV19 to TRBJ2-7, with a weak D call TRBD1 (6 bases). Germline loops: CDR1 LNHDA, CDR2 SQIVND (reference sequence). V was clipped by 4 bases and J by 6 bases, with 13 bases between them. This CDR3 is built from 13 residues. The CDR3 bases are TGTGCCAGTAGTACAACAGGGAACGGCGAGCAGTACTTC. Translating it yields CASSTTGNGEQYF.

This clonotype was recorded a few times. The rearrangement uses TRBV7-8 and TRBJ1-5; the D gene is possibly TRBD1 (6 bases). This CDR3 region has 12 residues. Germline CDR1 SGHVS, CDR2 FQNEAQ. Trimming took off 5 bases at V and 15 bases at J, with 17 bases between the two ends. CDR3 region: CASSPTEGGSHF. CDR3 sequence (DNA): TGTGCCAGCAGCCCGACGGAGGGGGGCTCGCATTTT.

This clonotype was counted between two and nine times. The rearrangement links TRBV7-2 to TRBJ2-7; D may match TRBD1 or TRBD2 (5 bases each). The V gene's germline CDR1 is SGHTA and CDR2 FQGNSA. The CDR3 has 13 residues. V gave up 3 bases and J gave up 6 bases, with 12 bases separating them. The CDR3: CASSFRGRAEQYF. The DNA for the CDR3 is TGTGCCAGCAGCTTCCGGGGCAGGGCCGAGCAGTACTTC.

This clonotype was seen more than once but under ten times. V usage is TRBV6-1 and J usage is TRBJ2-6, with 11 nucleotides matching TRBD1. With V trimmed by 6 bases and J by 3 bases, 7 bases remained unmatched. Germline lookup yields CDR1 MNHNS and CDR2 SASEGT. The CDR3 consists of 17 residues. The CDR3 loop reads CASSHPDRGRGANVLTF. The CDR3 coding sequence is TGTGCCAGCAGCCACCCGGACAGGGGGCGTGGGGCCAACGTCCTGACTTTC.

The chain employs TRBV29-1 and TRBJ1-1; 9 bases agree with TRBD1. The V gene end was trimmed by 2 bases and the J gene end by 4 bases; junction bases not matched to a gene: 11. This CDR3 is 16 amino acids long. Germline CDR1 SQVTM, CDR2 ANQGSEA. CDR3 region: CSVELGLGQGGTEAFF. Written as DNA, the CDR3 is TGCAGCGTTGAACTGGGGTTGGGACAGGGAGGCACTGAAGCTTTCTTT.

The sample holds many counts of this clonotype. The chain links TRBV2 to TRBJ2-1; a weak D match, TRBD2 (6 bases). Deletions cut 5 bases from V and 3 bases from J, with 17 bases between. Germline V lookup: CDR1 SNHLY, CDR2 FYNNEI. The CDR3 covers 16 residues. CDR3 residues: CASSPPRLVDYNEQFF. The CDR3 DNA reads TGTGCCAGCAGTCCTCCCAGACTAGTGGACTACAATGAGCAGTTCTTC.

A few counts support this clonotype. The rearrangement links TRBV6-2 or TRBV6-3 to TRBJ2-7; TRBD1 matches 8 bases. Germline V gene data show CDR1 as MNHEY and CDR2 as SVGEGT. The ends lost 4 bases at V and 2 bases at J; junction bases unmatched: 4. The CDR3 runs 14 residues. The CDR3, as DNA: TGTGCCAGCAGTTGGCGGACAGGGCCCTACGAGCAGTACTTC. Translating gives CASSWRTGPYEQYF.

V usage is TRBV6-1 and J usage is TRBJ1-6; TRBD1 might be the D (6 bases). CDR1 MNHNS and CDR2 SASEGT come from the germline V gene. V dropped 6 bases and J dropped 7 bases, with 19 bases sitting between them. The CDR3 loop spans 16 amino acids. CDR3 DNA: TGTGCCAGCAGCTCCACCCCTGGGGGGCGGAATTCACCCCTCCACTTT. Translation: CASSSTPGGRNSPLHF.

The chain carries TRBV6-1 and TRBJ1-1; perhaps TRBD1 as D (5 bases). Trimming cost V 5 bases and J 7 bases, with 17 bases left between them. CDR3 length: 14 amino acids. Germline V gene sequence: CDR1 MNHNS, CDR2 SASEGT. The CDR3 is CASSPLSGAGEAFF. CDR3 in DNA: TGTGCCAGCAGTCCTCTGAGTGGGGCTGGTGAAGCTTTCTTT.